The TCR beta chain under discussion was sequenced for a study of blood T cell repertoires in COVID-19. About the study: From the United States, Italy and Spain came samples of acute and convalescent COVID-19. T cells, B-cell-depleted T cells, or PBMCs provided the cDNA or gDNA that served as material.

Losses at the gene ends were 7 bases for V and 0 bases for J; bases not matched to a gene: 12. Germline values: CDR1 SGHVS, CDR2 FQNEAQ. The CDR3 consists of 18 residues. Per the authors' pipeline: Using reference gene primer amplification, nucleated cell counts were estimated. Only in-frame clones appear in the TCRdb table, and some are missing; sequencing was by immunoSEQ multiplex PCR. Clonal size and the V and J genes are those of that table, whereas D and trimming came from the DNA. The repertoire holds 88,000 or so clones, with about 76% as singletons. Specimen: peripheral blood. This sequence was found in a human donor in a cohort sampled during active COVID-19. The V gene is TRBV7-8, the J gene TRBJ2-1; 10 bases fit TRBD2. CDR3 loop: CASNPRTSGSTSYNEQFF. In DNA, the CDR3 is TGTGCCAGCAACCCGAGGACTAGCGGATCCACCTCCTACAATGAGCAGTTCTTC.